A few counts support the clone carrying this T cell receptor beta chain. The data were obtained in a study of human T cells and chemical hapten exposure. Looking at the study overall: Diphenylcyclopropenone was applied weekly to patients' scalps across the roughly 24-week study. Patients, a majority of them female, were diagnosed with alopecia areata, totalis or universalis.

Documented time point: patch test 1, 2 weeks after DPC sensitization. The sample's treatment: therapeutic diphenylcyclopropenone sensitization with weekly scalp DPC. The CDR3 consists of 14 residues. Each CDR3 protein is one row after TCRdb ran MiXCR on the RACE reads. The profile shows around 50,000 distinct CDR3 sequences, about 9.3% of them singletons. This sequence was found in a woman aged 35 to 49 with alopecia areata. Some clones in this sample may be carry-over from other donors' samples. The rearrangement joins TRBV21-1 to TRBJ1-1; the table assigns TRBD1, which was not confirmed against the DNA. TRBV21-1 counts as a pseudogene. The source was whole blood, collected in connection with sensitization to the hapten diphenylcyclopropenone (DPC). The CDR3 coding sequence is TGTGCCAGCAGCACTCGAGGGGGGTCCTTTGAAGCTTTCTTT. This codes for CASSTRGGSFEAFF.